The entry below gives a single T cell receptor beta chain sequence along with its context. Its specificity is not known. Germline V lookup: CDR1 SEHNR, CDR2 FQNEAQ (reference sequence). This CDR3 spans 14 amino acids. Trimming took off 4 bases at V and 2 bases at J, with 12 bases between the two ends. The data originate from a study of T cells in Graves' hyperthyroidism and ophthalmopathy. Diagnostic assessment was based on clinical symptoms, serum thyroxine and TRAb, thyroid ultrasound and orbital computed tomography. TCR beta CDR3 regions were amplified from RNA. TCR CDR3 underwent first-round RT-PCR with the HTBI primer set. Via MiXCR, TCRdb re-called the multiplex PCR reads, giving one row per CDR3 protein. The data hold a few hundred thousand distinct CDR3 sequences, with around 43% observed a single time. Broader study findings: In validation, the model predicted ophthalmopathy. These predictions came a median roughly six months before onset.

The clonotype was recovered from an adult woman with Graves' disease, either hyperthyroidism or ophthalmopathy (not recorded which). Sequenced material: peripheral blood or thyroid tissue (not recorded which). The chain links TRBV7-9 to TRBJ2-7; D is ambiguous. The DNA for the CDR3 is TGTGCCAGCAGCTCCAGACTCTCCCCCTACGAGCAGTACTTC. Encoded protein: CASSSRLSPYEQYF.